This T cell receptor (beta chain) derives from a study of PD-L1 blockade in urothelial cancer. The study collected 1 to 8 samples per patient, pretreatment and on-treatment. This clone was seen once. CDR1 MNHNS and CDR2 SASEGT come from the germline V gene. The CDR3 has 14 residues. Trimming pared 0 bases from V and 10 bases from J, leaving 16 bases between. Sequencing was performed with immunoSEQ multiplex PCR; in TCRdb, only in-frame clones are kept and a portion is missing. Altogether about 83,000 clones are present, approximately 86% being singletons, with the ten largest covering 5% to 6%. The rearrangement joins TRBV6-1 to TRBJ2-7, with a weak D call TRBD2 (6 bases). This receptor was identified in a woman aged 70-85 years with urothelial cancer. This specimen consisted of PBMCs, obtained around atezolizumab (anti-PD-L1) treatment. The CDR3 DNA reads TGTGCCAGCAGTGAAGCGCTCACTAGCCCGACTCAGTACTTC. This gives the protein CASSEALTSPTQYF.